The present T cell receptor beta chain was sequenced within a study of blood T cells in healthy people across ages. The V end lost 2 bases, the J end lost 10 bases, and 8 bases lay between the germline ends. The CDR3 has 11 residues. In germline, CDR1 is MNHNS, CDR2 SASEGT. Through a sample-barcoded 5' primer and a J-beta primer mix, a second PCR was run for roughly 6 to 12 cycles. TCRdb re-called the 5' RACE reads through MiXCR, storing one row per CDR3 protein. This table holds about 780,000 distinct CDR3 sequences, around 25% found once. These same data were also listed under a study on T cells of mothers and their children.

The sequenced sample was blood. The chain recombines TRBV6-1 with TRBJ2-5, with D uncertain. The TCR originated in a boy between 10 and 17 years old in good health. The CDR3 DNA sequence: TGTGCCAGCAGTGAACCCCGATACCAGTACTTC. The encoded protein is CASSEPRYQYF.